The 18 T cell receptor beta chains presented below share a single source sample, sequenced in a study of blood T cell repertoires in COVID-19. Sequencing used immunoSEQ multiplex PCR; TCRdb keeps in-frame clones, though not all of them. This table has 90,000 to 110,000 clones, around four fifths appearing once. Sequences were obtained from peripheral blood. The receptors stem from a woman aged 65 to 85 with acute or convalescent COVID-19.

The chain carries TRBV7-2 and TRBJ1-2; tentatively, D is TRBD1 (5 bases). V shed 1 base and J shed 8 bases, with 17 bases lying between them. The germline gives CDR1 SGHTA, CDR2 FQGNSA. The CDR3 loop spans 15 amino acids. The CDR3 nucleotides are TGTGCCAGCAGCTTAGGAACGGGACTCCCGGGAGGCTACACCTTC. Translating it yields CASSLGTGLPGGYTF.

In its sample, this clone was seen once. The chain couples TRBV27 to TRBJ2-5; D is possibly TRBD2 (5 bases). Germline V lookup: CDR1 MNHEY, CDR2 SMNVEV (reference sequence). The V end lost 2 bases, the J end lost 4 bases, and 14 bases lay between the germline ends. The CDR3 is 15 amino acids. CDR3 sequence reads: CASSLRSGSGETQYF. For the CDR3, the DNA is TGTGCCAGCAGTTTAAGATCGGGGTCGGGAGAGACCCAGTACTTC.

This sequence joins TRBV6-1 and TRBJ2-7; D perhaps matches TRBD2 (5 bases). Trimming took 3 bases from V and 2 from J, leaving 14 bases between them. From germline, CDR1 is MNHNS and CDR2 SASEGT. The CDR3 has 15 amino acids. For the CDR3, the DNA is TGTGCCAGCAGTGAGGAGCGGAGAGGCACCTACGAGCAGTACTTC. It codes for CASSEERRGTYEQYF.

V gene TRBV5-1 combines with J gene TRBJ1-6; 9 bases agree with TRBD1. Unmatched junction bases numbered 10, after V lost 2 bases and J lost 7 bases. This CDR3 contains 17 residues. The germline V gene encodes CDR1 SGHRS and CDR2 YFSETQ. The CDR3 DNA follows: TGCGCCAGCAGCTTACAGGGGGCAAGACCTGGGAATTCACCCCTCCACTTT. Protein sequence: CASSLQGARPGNSPLHF.

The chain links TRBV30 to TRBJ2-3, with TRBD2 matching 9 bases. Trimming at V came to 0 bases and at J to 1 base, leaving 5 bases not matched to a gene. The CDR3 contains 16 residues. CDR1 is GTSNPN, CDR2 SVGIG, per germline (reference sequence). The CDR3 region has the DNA TGTGCCTGGAGTGTAGGGTCTAGCGGGGGCACAGATACGCAGTATTTT. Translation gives CAWSVGSSGGTDTQYF.

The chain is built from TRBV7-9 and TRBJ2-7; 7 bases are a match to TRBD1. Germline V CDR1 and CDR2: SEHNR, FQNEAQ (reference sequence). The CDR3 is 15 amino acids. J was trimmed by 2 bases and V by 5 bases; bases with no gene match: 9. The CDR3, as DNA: TGTGCCAGCAGCGTATCCGGGACAGCAACCTACGAGCAGTACTTC. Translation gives CASSVSGTATYEQYF.

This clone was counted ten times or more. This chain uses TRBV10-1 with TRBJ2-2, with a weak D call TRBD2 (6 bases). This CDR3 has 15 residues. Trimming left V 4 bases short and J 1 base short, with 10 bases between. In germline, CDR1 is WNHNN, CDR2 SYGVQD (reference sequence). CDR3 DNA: TGCGCCAGCAGTGGACTGGGAGGGAACACCGGGGAGCTGTTTTTT. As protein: CASSGLGGNTGELFF.

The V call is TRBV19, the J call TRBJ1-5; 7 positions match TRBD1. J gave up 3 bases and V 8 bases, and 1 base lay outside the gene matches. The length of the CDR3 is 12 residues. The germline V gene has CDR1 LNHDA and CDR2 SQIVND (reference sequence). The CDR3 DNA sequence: TGTGCCAGTGGACAGGTCAATCAGCCCCAGCATTTT. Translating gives CASGQVNQPQHF.

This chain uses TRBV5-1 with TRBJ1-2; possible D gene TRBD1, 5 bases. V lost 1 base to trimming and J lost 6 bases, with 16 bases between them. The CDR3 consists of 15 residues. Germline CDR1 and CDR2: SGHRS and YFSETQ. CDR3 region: CASSLLTPQGDGYTF. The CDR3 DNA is TGCGCCAGCAGCTTGCTCACCCCGCAGGGTGATGGCTACACCTTC.

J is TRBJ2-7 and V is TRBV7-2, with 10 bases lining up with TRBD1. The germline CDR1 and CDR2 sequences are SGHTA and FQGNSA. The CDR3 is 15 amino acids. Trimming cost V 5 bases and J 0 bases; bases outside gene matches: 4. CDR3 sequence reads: CASSPWTGGSYEQYF. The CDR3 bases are TGTGCCAGCAGCCCCTGGACAGGGGGCTCCTACGAGCAGTACTTC.

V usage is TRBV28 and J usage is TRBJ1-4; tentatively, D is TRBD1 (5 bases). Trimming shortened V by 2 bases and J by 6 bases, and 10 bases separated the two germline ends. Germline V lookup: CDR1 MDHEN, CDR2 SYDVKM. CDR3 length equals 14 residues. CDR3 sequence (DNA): TGTGCCAGCAGTTTAGGGGCCTCCCATGAAAAACTGTTTTTT. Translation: CASSLGASHEKLFF.

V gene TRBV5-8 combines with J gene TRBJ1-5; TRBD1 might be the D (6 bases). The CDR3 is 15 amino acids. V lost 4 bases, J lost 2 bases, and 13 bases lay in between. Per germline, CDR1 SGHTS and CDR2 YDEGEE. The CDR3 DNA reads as TGTGCCAGCAGCGAGAGCCGACAGGGCAATCAGCCCCAGCATTTT. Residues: CASSESRQGNQPQHF.

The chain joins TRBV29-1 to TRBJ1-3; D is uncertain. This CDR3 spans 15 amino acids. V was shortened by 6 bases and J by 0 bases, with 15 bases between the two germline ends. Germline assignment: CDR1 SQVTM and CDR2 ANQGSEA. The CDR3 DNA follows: TGCAGCGTCACGGGCCGGGGATACTCTGGAAACACCATATATTTT. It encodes CSVTGRGYSGNTIYF.

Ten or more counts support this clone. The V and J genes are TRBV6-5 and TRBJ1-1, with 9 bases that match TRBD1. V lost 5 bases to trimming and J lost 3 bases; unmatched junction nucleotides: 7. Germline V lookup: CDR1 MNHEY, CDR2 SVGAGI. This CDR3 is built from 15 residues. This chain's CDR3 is CASSPLQGAHTEAFF. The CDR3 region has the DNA TGTGCCAGCAGTCCCCTACAGGGGGCGCACACTGAAGCTTTCTTT.

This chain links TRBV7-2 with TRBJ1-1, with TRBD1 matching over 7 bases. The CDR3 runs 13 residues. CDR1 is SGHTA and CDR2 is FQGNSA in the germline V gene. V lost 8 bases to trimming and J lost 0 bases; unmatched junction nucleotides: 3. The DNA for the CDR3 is TGTGCCAGCGCGGACAGGTTGAACACTGAAGCTTTCTTT. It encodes CASADRLNTEAFF.

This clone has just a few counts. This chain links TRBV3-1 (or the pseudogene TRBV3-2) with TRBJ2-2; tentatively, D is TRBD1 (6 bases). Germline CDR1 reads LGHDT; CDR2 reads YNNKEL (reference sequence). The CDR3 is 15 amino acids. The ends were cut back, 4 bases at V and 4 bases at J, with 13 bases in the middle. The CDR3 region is CASSLWTVGTGELFF. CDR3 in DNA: TGTGCCAGCAGCCTTTGGACAGTGGGCACCGGGGAGCTGTTTTTT.

The CDR3 loop reads CAISELREETQYF. In DNA, the CDR3 is TGTGCCATCAGTGAGCTGAGGGAAGAGACCCAGTACTTC. V is TRBV10-3 and J is TRBJ2-5; D may be TRBD2 (5 bases). Germline V gene data show CDR1 as ENHRY and CDR2 as SYGVKD. V lost 2 bases and J 3 bases, leaving 7 bases between the germline ends. The CDR3 contains 13 residues.

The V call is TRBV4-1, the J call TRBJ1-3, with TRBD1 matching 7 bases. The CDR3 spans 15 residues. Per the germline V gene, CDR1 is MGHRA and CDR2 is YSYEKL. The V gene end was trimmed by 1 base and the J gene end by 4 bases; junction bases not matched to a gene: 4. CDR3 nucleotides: TGCGCCAGCAGCCAAGGGACAGGATCGGGAAACACCATATATTTT. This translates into CASSQGTGSGNTIYF.